A selection of T cell receptor beta chains follows, all from one sample in a study of blood T cell repertoires in COVID-19. The table came from immunoSEQ multiplex PCR; TCRdb's copy has only in-frame clones and leaves some out. This sample carries around 130,000 clones, 82% of them seen once, and the ten largest clones take roughly 3.9%. Sequencing input: peripheral blood. The receptors shown here come from a woman at least 80 years old with acute or convalescent COVID-19. Each CDR3 is given with its conserved first and last residue. The D gene is left open where the match is weak. Clone size is given for some rows only: seen once, a few or many times, or a class if the clone is expanded.

D	size	J	V	DNA	CDR3
-	-	TRBJ1-3	TRBV6-6	TGTGCCAGCAGTCCCCGAGGGTGGGCGACCGCCTCTGGAAACACCATATATTTT	CASSPRGWATASGNTIYF
-	-	TRBJ1-4	TRBV21-1	TGTGCCAGCAGCAAGCAAGCGGAAAAACTGTTTTTT	CASSKQAEKLFF
TRBD2	once	TRBJ2-3	TRBV3-1/TRBV3-2	TGTGCCAGCAGGGGACTCACTAGCGCGGATCTTACAGATACGCAGTATTTT	CASRGLTSADLTDTQYF
TRBD2	-	TRBJ2-3	TRBV5-1	TGCGCCAGCAGCTTGGAGCTAGCGGGAGTCGGAGATACGCAGTATTTT	CASSLELAGVGDTQYF
-	-	TRBJ2-1	TRBV18	TGTGCCAGCTCACCACCCACGGGAGCCTACAATGAGCAGTTCTTC	CASSPPTGAYNEQFF
TRBD1	-	TRBJ1-5	TRBV24-1	TGTGCCACCAGTCGACAGGGGGTCAATCAGCCCCAGCATTTT	CATSRQGVNQPQHF
TRBD1	-	TRBJ1-6	TRBV19	TGTGCCAGTAGGGGAGGACAGGGGAATTCACCCCTCCACTTT	CASRGGQGNSPLHF
TRBD1	-	TRBJ2-5	TRBV6-5	TGTGCCAGCAGTATCTGGACAGGGGCCCAAGAGACCCAGTACTTC	CASSIWTGAQETQYF
TRBD1	-	TRBJ2-5	TRBV11-2	TGTGCCAGCAGCTCAAACAGGGGTCAGGAGACCCAGTACTTC	CASSSNRGQETQYF
TRBD2	-	TRBJ2-1	TRBV7-9	TGTGCCAGCAGCTTTCTTAGCGGGAGAAGCTACAATGAGCAGTTCTTC	CASSFLSGRSYNEQFF
-	-	TRBJ2-5	TRBV12-3/TRBV12-4	TGTGCCAGCAGTTTAGAGCTGAGGGAGACCCAGTACTTC	CASSLELRETQYF
TRBD1	-	TRBJ1-2	TRBV28	TGTGCCAGCAAGGGAGAGGGGGCGCCTAACTATGGCTACACCTTC	CASKGEGAPNYGYTF
-	-	TRBJ2-2	TRBV10-1	TGCGCCAGCAGTGTAGGGGGGGCTAACACCGGGGAGCTGTTTTTT	CASSVGGANTGELFF